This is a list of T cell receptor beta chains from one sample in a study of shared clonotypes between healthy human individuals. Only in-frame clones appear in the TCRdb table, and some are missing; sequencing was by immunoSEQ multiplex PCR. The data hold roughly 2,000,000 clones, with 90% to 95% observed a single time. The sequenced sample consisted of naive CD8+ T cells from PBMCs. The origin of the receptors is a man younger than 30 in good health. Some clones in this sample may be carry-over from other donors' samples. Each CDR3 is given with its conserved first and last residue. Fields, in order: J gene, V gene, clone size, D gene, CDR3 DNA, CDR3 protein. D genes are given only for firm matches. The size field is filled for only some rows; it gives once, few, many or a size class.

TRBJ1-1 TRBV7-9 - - TGTGCCAGCAGGCTCGGGAACACTGAAGCTTTCTTT CASRLGNTEAFF
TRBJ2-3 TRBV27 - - TGTGCCAGCAGTCCTCTCCGGGTGTTGGGCACAGATACGCAGTATTTT CASSPLRVLGTDTQYF
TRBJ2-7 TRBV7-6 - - TGTGCCAGCAGCCCTAAATGGGGGCGGGGATACGAGCAGTACTTC CASSPKWGRGYEQYF
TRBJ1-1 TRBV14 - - TGTGCCAGCAGCCAAGATCTGGGCAGGGGCACTGAAGCTTTCTTT CASSQDLGRGTEAFF
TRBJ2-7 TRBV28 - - TGTGCCAGCAGTCCCCGGGTTTACGAGCAGTACTTC CASSPRVYEQYF
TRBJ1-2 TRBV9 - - TGTGCCAGCAGCGCCTTACAGGGTTATGGCTACACCTTC CASSALQGYGYTF
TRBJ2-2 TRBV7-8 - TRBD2 TGTGCCAGCAGCTCCCGACTAGCGGGAATCCCCGGGGAGCTGTTTTTT CASSSRLAGIPGELFF
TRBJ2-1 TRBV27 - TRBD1 TGTGCCAGCAGTTTAGGACAGGGGCTCGGTGCGGCTTACAATGAGCAGTTCTTC CASSLGQGLGAAYNEQFF
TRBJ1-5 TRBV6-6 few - TGTGCCAGCAGTTACCCGGGTGAACTGCAGCCCCAGCATTTT CASSYPGELQPQHF
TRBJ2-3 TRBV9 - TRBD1 TGTGCCAGCAGCCCATCGACGGGACAGGGGAGAGATACGCAGTATTTT CASSPSTGQGRDTQYF
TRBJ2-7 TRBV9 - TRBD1 TGTGCCAGCAGCGCTGGGGACAGTATCTACGAGCAGTACTTC CASSAGDSIYEQYF
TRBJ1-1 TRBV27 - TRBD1 TGTGCCAGCAGTTTATGGACAGGGGCGAACACTGAAGCTTTCTTT CASSLWTGANTEAFF
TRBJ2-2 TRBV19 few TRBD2 TGTGCCAGTAGTTACGCGGGAGGGCCTAGCGGGGAGCTGTTTTTT CASSYAGGPSGELFF
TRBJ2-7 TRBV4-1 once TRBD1 TGCGCCAGCAGCCCTGGGACAGTCTACGAGCAGTACTTC CASSPGTVYEQYF
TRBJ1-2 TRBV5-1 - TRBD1 TGCGCCAGCAGCTTGGAACCAGGGGGCTATGGCTATGGCTACACCTTC CASSLEPGGYGYGYTF
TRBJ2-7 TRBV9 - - TGTGCCAGCAGCCCGACGTTTGGTTTTTACGAGCAGTACTTC CASSPTFGFYEQYF
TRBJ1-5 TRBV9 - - TGTGCCAGCAGCGTCTCGGGGGGACAGCCCCAGCATTTT CASSVSGGQPQHF
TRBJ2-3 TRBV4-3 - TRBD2 TGCGCCAGCAGTCTAAGGCTAGCGGGAGTGTCAGATACGCAGTATTTT CASSLRLAGVSDTQYF
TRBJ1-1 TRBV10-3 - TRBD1 TGTGCCATCAGTGATCCCGGGACAGGGGTTAACACTGAAGCTTTCTTT CAISDPGTGVNTEAFF
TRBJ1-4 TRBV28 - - TGTGCCAGCAGTTTAGTGATACAGGGTTCTAATGAAAAACTGTTTTTT CASSLVIQGSNEKLFF